This T cell receptor (beta chain) derives from a study of blood T cell repertoires in COVID-19. Across the whole study: COVID-19 samples collected from the United States, Italy and Spain covered acute and convalescent phases.

The table came from immunoSEQ multiplex PCR; TCRdb's copy has only in-frame clones and leaves some out. The sample shows 300,000 to 400,000 clones, approximately 87% of them seen only once. The germline CDR1 and CDR2 sequences are SGHTA and FQGNSA. The CDR3 runs 19 residues. Germline trimming cut 5 bases from V and 3 bases from J; bases unmatched to any gene: 19. Seattle patient enrollment occurred during active infection, with longitudinal follow-up thereafter. Sample: peripheral blood. This clonotype originated in a woman aged 55-70 years with COVID-19, enrolled during active disease. The chain employs TRBV7-2 and TRBJ2-1; TRBD1 matches 7 bases. The CDR3 bases are TGTGCCAGCAGCATACTTACGACAGGGAAGATTGTGCTCTACAATGAGCAGTTCTTC. Encoded protein: CASSILTTGKIVLYNEQFF.